Presented here are 23 T cell receptor beta chains from one specimen sequenced in a study of T cell responses to AZD1222 COVID-19 vaccine. Clones were sequenced by immunoSEQ multiplex PCR, and TCRdb holds only the in-frame ones, with some missing. The repertoire consists of around 95,000 clones, with 88% occurring once and the leading ten covering around 2%. Material: peripheral blood, obtained on day 0 of AZD1222 vaccination. Source of these receptors: an adult in good health.

This sequence joins TRBV19 and TRBJ2-3; possible D gene TRBD2, 6 bases. Trimming removed 4 bases at V and 2 bases at J, with 16 bases between. The germline CDR1 and CDR2 sequences are LNHDA and SQIVND (reference sequence). The CDR3 is 16 amino acids. CDR3 nucleotide sequence: TGTGCCAGTAGTAGGGGAGCTAGCGAGTTCACAGATACGCAGTATTTT. It codes for CASSRGASEFTDTQYF.

The chain uses TRBV28 and TRBJ1-5; D gene unclear. This CDR3 comprises 12 residues. Trimming stripped 8 bases from V and 0 bases from J, with 5 bases between. Germline V CDR1 and CDR2: MDHEN, SYDVKM. CDR3 bases: TGTGCCAGCTCGAATAGCAATCAGCCCCAGCATTTT. It is translated as CASSNSNQPQHF.

The chain joins TRBV5-4 to TRBJ2-1, with D tentatively TRBD1 or TRBD2 (5 bases each). Trimming stripped 0 bases from V and 6 bases from J, with 13 bases between. Germline-derived CDR1 and CDR2 are SGHNT and YYREEE (reference sequence). This CDR3 region has 15 residues. The CDR3 bases are TGTGCCAGCAGCTTGGGGGGGACGGCGGGCAATGAGCAGTTCTTC. It specifies CASSLGGTAGNEQFF.

The J gene is TRBJ1-1, the V gene TRBV2; possibly TRBD1 for D (5 bases). The CDR3 is 11 amino acids. Per germline, CDR1 SNHLY and CDR2 FYNNEI. V shed 6 bases and J shed 10 bases, with 12 bases lying between them. CDR3 bases: TGTGCCAGCAGCCGGGACGCGGCAGCTTTCTTT. This translates into CASSRDAAAFF.

This chain links TRBV27 with TRBJ1-4; 8 bases map to TRBD1. With 4 bases clipped from V and 7 bases from J, the junction kept 5 bases outside the gene matches. The germline gives CDR1 MNHEY, CDR2 SMNVEV (reference sequence). CDR3 length equals 14 residues. The CDR3 region has the DNA TGTGCCAGCAGTTCCCAGGGGGCAGGTGAAAAACTGTTTTTT. Amino acids: CASSSQGAGEKLFF.

V gene TRBV27 combines with J gene TRBJ1-1; the D is unclear. This CDR3 spans 17 amino acids. V was trimmed by 3 bases and J by 4 bases, leaving 21 bases between them. Germline CDR1 MNHEY, CDR2 SMNVEV (reference sequence). CDR3 DNA sequence: TGTGCCAGCAGTTTCTACCCCGTCCTGGGGTCGGGCACTGAAGCTTTCTTT. Translating gives CASSFYPVLGSGTEAFF.

This chain joins TRBV19 and TRBJ1-3; no definite D call. Germline V CDR1 and CDR2: LNHDA, SQIVND (reference sequence). The CDR3 is 16 amino acids. Trimming removed 3 bases at V and 0 bases at J, with 12 bases between. CDR3 in amino acids: CASSMGSAGSGNTIYF. The CDR3 nucleotides read TGTGCCAGTAGTATGGGTTCAGCGGGCTCTGGAAACACCATATATTTT.

The J gene is TRBJ2-1, the V gene TRBV21-1; the DNA was not compared with TRBD2, the D call given in the table. TRBV21-1 is noted as a pseudogene. The CDR3 is made up of 22 amino acids. This CDR3 is CASSKKTCGLAVYFPHSNEQFF. The CDR3 DNA sequence: TGTGCCAGCAGCAAAAAGACTTGTGGACTAGCGGTCTACTTTCCCCACTCCAATGAGCAGTTCTTC.

The DNA for the CDR3 is TGTGCCAGCAGCTTAGGGGGCGGGACAGGGGACATTCAGTACTTC. It specifies CASSLGGGTGDIQYF. This sequence joins TRBV7-3 and TRBJ2-4; 10 bases fit TRBD1. Germline CDR1 SGHTA, CDR2 FQGTGA. The CDR3 covers 15 residues. V gave up 2 bases and J gave up 8 bases; unmatched junction bases: 6.

The gene calls are TRBV2 and TRBJ1-4; weak D call: TRBD1 (6 bases). V was clipped by 8 bases and J by 5 bases, with 24 bases between them. CDR1 and CDR2 (germline): SNHLY, FYNNEI. The CDR3 spans 17 residues. The CDR3 nucleotides read TGTGCCAGCGAGGGGGGAGACAGGTCAGGAGGGAATGAAAAACTGTTTTTT. Translated: CASEGGDRSGGNEKLFF.

The chain joins TRBV6-5 to TRBJ1-4; D gene unclear. Germline loops: CDR1 MNHEY, CDR2 SVGAGI. V lost 4 bases to trimming and J lost 8 bases, with 17 bases between them. This CDR3 comprises 15 residues. The chain's CDR3 is CASSSQGVLIEKLFF. CDR3 bases: TGTGCCAGCAGTTCCCAAGGCGTGTTGATAGAAAAACTGTTTTTT.

The chain combines TRBV30 with TRBJ2-5, with D perhaps matching TRBD2 (5 bases). The germline CDR1 and CDR2 sequences are GTSNPN and SVGIG (reference sequence). This CDR3 is built from 14 residues. The V end lost 7 bases, the J end lost 5 bases, and 20 bases lay between the germline ends. The CDR3 here is CALRYGDRRETQYF. The CDR3 bases are TGTGCCTTACGTTACGGGGATAGGAGGGAGACCCAGTACTTC.

The V gene is TRBV3-1 (or the pseudogene TRBV3-2), the J gene TRBJ2-5, with TRBD1 matching over 10 bases. V shed 3 bases and J 5 bases; nucleotides not matched to a gene: 6. CDR1 and CDR2 (germline): LGHDT, YNNKEL (reference sequence). The length of the CDR3 is 15 residues. CDR3 DNA: TGTGCCAGCAGCCAGCCGGGACAGGGGATGGAGACCCAGTACTTC. Translating it yields CASSQPGQGMETQYF.

This rearrangement joins TRBV7-9 to TRBJ1-2; tentative D call: TRBD1 (5 bases). This CDR3 is 12 amino acids long. The V gene's germline CDR1 is SEHNR and CDR2 FQNEAQ (reference sequence). V was pared by 3 bases and J by 4 bases, with 6 bases between. The CDR3 DNA sequence: TGTGCCAGCAGCTTCGACAGCTATGGCTACACCTTC. Translating it yields CASSFDSYGYTF.

The rearrangement joins TRBV28 to TRBJ1-1; D unresolved. From germline, CDR1 is MDHEN and CDR2 SYDVKM. The length of the CDR3 is 14 residues. Trimming pared 2 bases from V and 0 bases from J, leaving 7 bases between. CDR3 coding DNA: TGTGCCAGCAGTTTAGGGCGGATGAACACTGAAGCTTTCTTT. Residues: CASSLGRMNTEAFF.

V and J are TRBV25-1 and TRBJ1-1; no clear D. The V end was cut by 1 base, the J end by 4 bases, with 7 bases between. Per germline, CDR1 MGHDK and CDR2 SYGVNS. The CDR3 has 13 amino acids. The CDR3 reads CASSELSGTEAFF. The CDR3 DNA follows: TGTGCCAGCAGTGAATTGAGTGGCACTGAAGCTTTCTTT. The entire variable domain, with the rest obtained from reference TRBV25-1 and TRBJ1-1, is as follows: EADIYQTPRYLVIGTGKKITLECSQTMGHDKMYWYQQDPGMELHLIHYSYGVNSTEKGDLSSESTVSRIRTEHFPLTLESARPSHTSQYLCASSELSGTEAFFGQGTRLTVV.

The chain uses TRBV6-5 and TRBJ1-1; D may be TRBD1 (5 bases). In germline, CDR1 is MNHEY, CDR2 SVGAGI. V gave up 2 bases and J gave up 1 base, with 11 bases separating them. This CDR3 region has 15 residues. The CDR3 reads CASSYGARGNTEAFF. The DNA for the CDR3 is TGTGCCAGCAGTTACGGGGCGAGGGGGAACACTGAAGCTTTCTTT.

This chain links TRBV30 with TRBJ2-1; weak D call: TRBD1 (6 bases). Looked up from germline, CDR1 is GTSNPN and CDR2 is SVGIG (reference sequence). Trimming removed 0 bases at V and 10 bases at J, with 10 bases between. This CDR3 region has 12 residues. The CDR3 sequence: CAWSVQGREQFF. The CDR3 coding sequence is TGTGCCTGGAGTGTACAGGGCCGGGAGCAGTTCTTC.

This chain links TRBV9 with TRBJ2-1; the D gene is possibly TRBD2 (5 bases). The CDR3 has 14 amino acids. From germline, CDR1 is SGDLS and CDR2 YYNGEE. Trimming stripped 0 bases from V and 7 bases from J, with 11 bases between. CDR3 region: CASSVGRGANEQFF. CDR3 in DNA: TGTGCCAGCAGCGTAGGCCGGGGAGCAAATGAGCAGTTCTTC.

The chain recombines TRBV5-5 with TRBJ1-2, with 9 bases matching TRBD1. CDR1 and CDR2 (germline): SGHKS, YYEKEE (reference sequence). The CDR3 has 14 amino acids. V shed 4 bases, J shed 4 bases, and the junction held 5 bases outside the gene matches. Written as DNA, the CDR3 is TGTGCCAGCAGCACGGGACAGGGAGGCTATGGCTACACCTTC. Translated: CASSTGQGGYGYTF.

V gene TRBV7-2 combines with J gene TRBJ2-5, with D maybe TRBD2 (6 bases). Germline loops: CDR1 SGHTA, CDR2 FQGNSA. This CDR3 spans 14 amino acids. With 3 bases removed from V and 4 bases from J, the gap between germline ends came to 12 bases. The CDR3 DNA follows: TGTGCCAGCAGCTTTAGGAGGGAGCGAGAGACCCAGTACTTC. Protein: CASSFRRERETQYF.

This chain connects TRBV7-9 to TRBJ2-3, with unresolved D. Germline V gene sequence: CDR1 SEHNR, CDR2 FQNEAQ (reference sequence). The V end was cut by 1 base, the J end by 4 bases, with 15 bases between. The CDR3 sequence is 16 residues long. CDR3 amino acids: CASSLGVSLRPDTQYF. CDR3 DNA: TGTGCCAGCAGCTTAGGTGTTTCGCTAAGGCCAGATACGCAGTATTTT.

This clone came up once. The rearrangement links TRBV29-1 to TRBJ2-7; 9 nucleotides line up with TRBD2. CDR3 length: 15 amino acids. V was clipped by 1 base and J by 3 bases; unmatched bases: 7. Germline V gene lookup returns CDR1 SQVTM and CDR2 ANQGSEA. The CDR3 protein is CSVEGELAGSYEQYF. CDR3 bases: TGCAGCGTTGAAGGCGAGCTAGCGGGAAGCTACGAGCAGTACTTC.